This TCR beta chain was sequenced during a study of cytomegalovirus exposure and HLA in healthy donors. Whole-study findings and limits: The study listed roughly 160 cytomegalovirus-associated TCR beta chains. In vitro experiments confirmed that three CMV-associated chains were specific for CMV antigens.

V lost 4 bases and J 0 bases, leaving 19 bases between the germline ends. The CDR3 covers 17 residues. Germline CDR1 reads SGHRS; CDR2 reads YFSETQ. Note on this clone: Its specificity is not known.

TCRdb's copy holds only in-frame clones and misses some; the assay was immunoSEQ multiplex PCR. The sample contains around 80,000 clones, 90% to 95% of which appear only once. The rearrangement joins TRBV5-1 to TRBJ1-1; tentative D call: TRBD1 (5 bases). The TCR was taken from a woman under 30 in good health and CMV-seronegative. Sequencing was done on a sample of PBMCs. The CDR3 sequence: CASSPTPRQHMNTEAFF. CDR3 nucleotide sequence: TGCGCCAGCAGCCCAACCCCCCGACAGCATATGAACACTGAAGCTTTCTTT.